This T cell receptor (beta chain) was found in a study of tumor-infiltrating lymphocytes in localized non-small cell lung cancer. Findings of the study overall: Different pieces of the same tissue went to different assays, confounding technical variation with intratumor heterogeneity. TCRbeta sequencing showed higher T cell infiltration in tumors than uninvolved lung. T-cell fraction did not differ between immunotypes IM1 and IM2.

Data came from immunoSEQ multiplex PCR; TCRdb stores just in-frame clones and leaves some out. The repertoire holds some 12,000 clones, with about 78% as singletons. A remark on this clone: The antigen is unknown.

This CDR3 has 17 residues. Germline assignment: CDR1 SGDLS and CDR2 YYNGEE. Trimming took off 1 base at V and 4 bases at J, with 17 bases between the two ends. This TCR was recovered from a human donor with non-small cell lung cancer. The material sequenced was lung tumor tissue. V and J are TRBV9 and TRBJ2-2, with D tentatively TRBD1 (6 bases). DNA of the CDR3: TGTGCCAGCAGCGTACGGTGGGACATACGGACCACCGGGGAGCTGTTTTTT. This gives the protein CASSVRWDIRTTGELFF.